Presented here are 14 T cell receptor beta chains from one specimen sequenced in a study of naive CD8 T cells in extremely preterm neonates. Sequencing used immunoSEQ multiplex PCR; TCRdb keeps in-frame clones, though not all of them. The table lists almost 6,000 clones, 95% to 98% of them singletons, with 1% to 1.5% in the top ten. The specimen sequenced was naive CD8+ T cells from blood. The receptors come from a human donor in good health.

The rearrangement uses TRBV30 and TRBJ2-7, with TRBD2 matching over 8 bases. The ends lost 0 bases at V and 3 bases at J; junction bases unmatched: 7. This CDR3 is 15 amino acids long. The V gene's germline CDR1 is GTSNPN and CDR2 SVGIG (reference sequence). The CDR3, as DNA: TGTGCCTGGAGTGTAGGGCAGCGGGGGTTCTACGAGCAGTACTTC. Its protein is CAWSVGQRGFYEQYF.

The rearrangement uses TRBV14 and TRBJ2-5; TRBD2 aligns across 11 bases. The CDR3 spans 19 residues. With 0 bases clipped from V and 0 bases from J, the junction kept 9 bases outside the gene matches. From germline, CDR1 is SGHDN and CDR2 FVKESK. The chain's CDR3 is CASSQEAGTSGPYQETQYF. CDR3 coding DNA: TGTGCCAGCAGCCAAGAAGCCGGGACTAGCGGACCGTACCAAGAGACCCAGTACTTC.

J is TRBJ2-6 and V is TRBV9, with TRBD1 identical over 11 bases. The ends lost 1 base at V and 4 bases at J; junction bases unmatched: 10. CDR1 and CDR2 (germline): SGDLS, YYNGEE. There are 19 residues in the CDR3. The CDR3 coding sequence is TGTGCCAGCAGCGTATCAGGGACAGGGGGTTCCGAAGGGGCCAACGTCCTGACTTTC. Translated, it gives CASSVSGTGGSEGANVLTF.

The CDR3 spells CASSPGGSQPQHF. CDR3 coding DNA: TGTGCCAGCAGTCCGGGGGGGAGTCAGCCCCAGCATTTT. V gene TRBV6-6 combines with J gene TRBJ1-5, with a possible D match to TRBD1 (5 bases). Per germline, CDR1 MNHNY and CDR2 SVGAGI (reference sequence). The CDR3 sequence is 13 residues long. The ends were cut back, 5 bases at V and 6 bases at J, with 11 bases in the middle.

The rearrangement joins TRBV29-1 to TRBJ2-7; 8 nucleotides match TRBD2. The V gene's germline CDR1 is SQVTM and CDR2 ANQGSEA. V shed 7 bases, J shed 5 bases, and the junction held 10 bases outside the gene matches. This CDR3 comprises 13 residues. The CDR3 sequence: CSATGGPANEQYF. The CDR3 region has the DNA TGCAGCGCCACGGGAGGGCCGGCGAACGAGCAGTACTTC.

The chain combines TRBV7-9 with TRBJ2-2; TRBD2 matches at 8 bases. The germline gives CDR1 SEHNR, CDR2 FQNEAQ (reference sequence). This CDR3 is built from 16 residues. Trimming cost V 4 bases and J 7 bases; bases outside gene matches: 11. CDR3: CASSSPGLVDHGELFF. For the CDR3, the DNA is TGTGCCAGCAGCTCCCCGGGACTAGTAGACCACGGGGAGCTGTTTTTT.

V is TRBV5-1 and J is TRBJ2-3; TRBD2 aligns across 9 bases. CDR3 size: 16 residues. Germline CDR1 reads SGHRS; CDR2 reads YFSETQ. V trimming: 4 bases; J trimming: 1 base; junction bases outside the gene matches: 7. The CDR3 reads CASSENPSGGTDTQYF. CDR3 nucleotides: TGCGCCAGCAGCGAGAATCCTAGCGGGGGCACAGATACGCAGTATTTT.

This chain links TRBV9 with TRBJ2-2; D remains unclear. Germline V CDR1 and CDR2: SGDLS, YYNGEE. V lost 2 bases to trimming and J lost 3 bases, with 14 bases between them. The CDR3 covers 16 residues. The CDR3 DNA follows: TGTGCCAGCAGCGTTTGGATGTCCAGCGACACCGGGGAGCTGTTTTTT. Its translation: CASSVWMSSDTGELFF.

The gene calls are TRBV18 and TRBJ2-5; the D gene is possibly TRBD2 (6 bases). With 8 bases removed from V and 5 bases from J, the gap between germline ends came to 12 bases. CDR3 size: 12 residues. CDR1 and CDR2 (germline): KGHSH, LQKENI. The CDR3 protein is CASPRTNETQYF. CDR3 in DNA: TGTGCCAGCCCACGGACTAATGAGACCCAGTACTTC.

J is TRBJ2-1 and V is TRBV9; 9 bases are a match to TRBD2. J gave up 5 bases and V 3 bases, and 12 bases lay outside the gene matches. The CDR3 covers 17 residues. CDR1 is SGDLS and CDR2 is YYNGEE in the germline V gene. CDR3 sequence: CASSGFTRLAVDNEQFF. The CDR3, as DNA: TGTGCCAGCAGCGGATTTACCCGACTAGCGGTAGACAATGAGCAGTTCTTC.

The rearrangement joins TRBV2 to TRBJ1-1, with D hard to call. Trimming stripped 4 bases from V and 4 bases from J, with 19 bases between. CDR1 and CDR2 (germline): SNHLY, FYNNEI. The CDR3 runs 16 residues. The DNA for the CDR3 is TGTGCCAGCAGTGGTGTGGGAGGCTCGACCGGCACTGAAGCTTTCTTT. Protein: CASSGVGGSTGTEAFF.

V is TRBV19 and J is TRBJ2-6; tentatively, D is TRBD1 (6 bases). CDR1 and CDR2 (germline): LNHDA, SQIVND (reference sequence). V lost 3 bases and J lost 0, with 12 bases in between. The CDR3 has 17 residues. The CDR3 loop is CASSIGQGLSGANVLTF. In nucleotides, the CDR3 is TGTGCCAGTAGTATCGGCCAGGGGCTCTCTGGGGCCAACGTCCTGACTTTC.

The genes are TRBV27 and TRBJ2-7; D unresolved. V lost 8 bases and J 0 bases, leaving 5 bases between the germline ends. From germline, CDR1 is MNHEY and CDR2 SMNVEV (reference sequence). The CDR3 is made up of 11 amino acids. CDR3 loop: CASGFSYEQYF. In DNA form, the CDR3 reads TGTGCCAGCGGCTTCTCCTACGAGCAGTACTTC.

This clone appeared a single time. The rearrangement uses TRBV27 and TRBJ2-5; 9 nucleotides agree with TRBD2. Trimming took 10 bases from V and 5 from J; bases not matched to a gene: 2. Germline V gene sequence: CDR1 MNHEY, CDR2 SMNVEV (reference sequence). The CDR3 spans 11 residues. The CDR3 reads CATGLAETQYF. CDR3 nucleotide sequence: TGTGCCACTGGACTAGCGGAGACCCAGTACTTC.